What follows describes a single TCR beta chain. No antigen is known for it. This sample was included in a study of siplizumab effects on memory and regulatory T cells. The J segment lost 4 bases and the V segment lost 0 bases, leaving 4 bases of the junction unmatched. CDR1 is SGHRS and CDR2 is YFSETQ in the germline V gene. The length of the CDR3 is 15 residues. Produced via immunoSEQ multiplex PCR; TCRdb's table is partial and in-frame only. This sample has over 100,000 clones; 90% to 95% occur once, and the top ten carry about 0.78%. The study, taken as a whole, reports: Naive T cells looked more diverse than memory cells and looked like major alloresponse contributors. Assignment of a naive or memory phenotype failed for roughly 80-96% of the proliferating CD4+ or CD8+ clones.

This receptor was taken from a human donor in good health. The chain has TRBV5-1 and TRBJ2-7; TRBD2 aligns across 10 bases. The sequencing input was Tregs sorted from blood. The CDR3, as DNA: TGCGCCAGCAGCTTGGACCTAGCGGGAGCGTACGAGCAGTACTTC. This encodes CASSLDLAGAYEQYF. Based on the CDR3 plus reference TRBV5-1 and TRBJ2-7, the full variable domain is KAGVTQTPRYLIKTRGQQVTLSCSPISGHRSVSWYQQTPGQGLQFLFEYFSETQRNKGNFPGRFSGRQFSNSRSEMNVSTLELGDSALYLCASSLDLAGAYEQYFGPGTRLTVT.